This TCR beta chain is from a study of beta chain features in type 1 diabetes. Study-level points and caveats: At VDJ recombination sites, type 1 diabetes patients had fewer insertions and more deleted nucleotides. Researchers report that Type 1 diabetes patients had moderately but significantly shorter TCRB CDR3s across all four CD4+ subsets.

Expressed TCRB transcripts were sequenced because the isolated RNA had all been reverse transcribed beforehand. Some clones are missing from TCRdb's copy, which holds only in-frame ones; the method was immunoSEQ multiplex PCR. This sample has roughly 240,000 clones; 20% to 25% occur once, and the top ten carry approximately 0.011%. As regards this clone: The antigen is unknown.

The germline V gene has CDR1 KGHSH and CDR2 LQKENI. This CDR3 is built from 15 residues. V shed 0 bases, J shed 5 bases, and the junction held 3 bases outside the gene matches. This chain connects TRBV18 to TRBJ2-1; TRBD2 matches at 8 bases. The sample comprised naive CD4+ T cells from blood. This TCR was sampled from a woman aged 30 to 39 with type 1 diabetes. CDR3 region: CASSPPGLGNNEQFF. CDR3 DNA: TGTGCCAGCTCACCACCGGGACTAGGAAACAATGAGCAGTTCTTC.